This T cell receptor (beta chain) is from a study of lymphopenia after photon versus proton radiotherapy. TCRdb's copy holds only in-frame clones and misses some; the assay was immunoSEQ multiplex PCR. This table has about 40,000 clones, roughly 86% appearing once. Sequencing used peripheral blood, obtained from a patient treated with proton-based radiotherapy. This clonotype was sampled from a woman aged 70 to 79 with pancreatic cancer. Some clones in this sample may be carry-over from other donors' samples.

CDR3 in amino acids: CATSRAGLATEAFF. The CDR3, as DNA: TGTGCCACCAGCAGAGCCGGACTGGCCACTGAAGCTTTCTTT. V gene TRBV15 combines with J gene TRBJ1-1, with D hard to call. The V gene lost 1 base and the J gene lost 4 bases, with 10 bases spanning the gap. The CDR3 runs 14 residues. Germline lookup yields CDR1 LNHNV and CDR2 YYDKDF (reference sequence). Full variable domain (rest looked up from reference TRBV15 and TRBJ1-1): DAMVIQNPRYQVTQFGKPVTLSCSQTLNHNVMYWYQQKSSQAPKLLFHYYDKDFNNEADTPDNFQSRRPNTSFCFLDIRSPGLGDTAMYLCATSRAGLATEAFFGQGTRLTVV.